Below, one T cell receptor (beta chain) is given with its context. This specimen belongs to a study of blood T cells in healthy people across ages. It was with a sample-barcoded 5' primer and a J-beta primer mix that a second PCR of about 7 to 12 cycles was run. TCRdb re-called the 5' RACE reads through MiXCR, storing one row per CDR3 protein. The repertoire holds approximately 580,000 distinct CDR3 sequences, with about 24% as singletons. Every sample had a minimum of 7 million PBMCs isolated. Germline V lookup: CDR1 MDHEN, CDR2 SYDVKM. This CDR3 comprises 14 residues. Trimming took 4 bases from V and 8 from J, leaving 12 bases between them. The same specimen was also included in a second study, on T cells of mothers and their children. That source adds: Related pairs of mothers and children showed slightly higher, non-significant overlap versus unrelated pairs.

The chain couples TRBV28 to TRBJ1-6; the D gene is possibly TRBD1 (6 bases). The sequenced material came from blood. The TCR originated in a boy younger than 18 in good health. CDR3 in amino acids: CASSSTGSYSPLHF. In DNA, the CDR3 is TGTGCCAGCAGTTCCACAGGGAGCTATTCACCCCTCCACTTT.